The rows below give T cell receptor beta chains drawn from one sample of a study of CD8 T cells in ankylosing spondylitis. TCRdb re-derived calls from the 5' RACE reads in MiXCR, one entry per CDR3 protein. The repertoire holds 250,000 to 300,000 distinct CDR3 sequences, with around 20% as singletons. The sequenced material came from blood, either unsorted or a sorted T cell fraction (not recorded which). The receptors originated from a male donor with ankylosing spondylitis or in good health (not recorded which). Each CDR3 is given with its conserved first and last residue. Each record gives: clone size, J gene, D gene, V gene, CDR3 DNA, CDR3 protein. The D gene is left open where the match is weak. Expanded clones get a size class; other rows say once, few or many, or leave the size out.

clone_size: .; j_call: TRBJ2-3; d_call: TRBD2; v_call: TRBV4-1; cdr3_nt: TGCGCCAGCAGCCAATTCTCTAGCGGGGCCACAGATACGCAGTATTTT; cdr3_aa: CASSQFSSGATDTQYF
clone_size: few; j_call: TRBJ2-5; d_call: .; v_call: TRBV12-3/TRBV12-4; cdr3_nt: TGTGCCAGCAGCCGCGACAGTAATCAAGAGACCCAGTACTTC; cdr3_aa: CASSRDSNQETQYF
clone_size: few; j_call: TRBJ2-2; d_call: TRBD2; v_call: TRBV3-1; cdr3_nt: TGTGCCAGCAGCCTTAGCGGGGGGAGGACCGGGGAGCTGTTTTTT; cdr3_aa: CASSLSGGRTGELFF
clone_size: many; j_call: TRBJ2-2; d_call: .; v_call: TRBV29-1; cdr3_nt: TGCAGCGTTGAAGGGATTGGGGGGAGGACCGGGGAGCTGTTTTTT; cdr3_aa: CSVEGIGGRTGELFF
clone_size: .; j_call: TRBJ1-2; d_call: TRBD1; v_call: TRBV11-2; cdr3_nt: TGTGCCAGCAGCTTAACAGGGGAGAACTATGGCTACACCTTC; cdr3_aa: CASSLTGENYGYTF
clone_size: .; j_call: TRBJ2-3; d_call: .; v_call: TRBV19; cdr3_nt: TGTGCCAGTAGTATAGCCGGACTCTTACAGATAACGCAGTATTTT; cdr3_aa: CASSIAGLLQITQYF
clone_size: many; j_call: TRBJ2-1; d_call: .; v_call: TRBV20-1; cdr3_nt: TGCAGTGCTAGAGATCCTAGCAGCTCCTACAATGAGCAGTTCTTC; cdr3_aa: CSARDPSSSYNEQFF
clone_size: .; j_call: TRBJ1-2; d_call: .; v_call: TRBV12-3/TRBV12-4; cdr3_nt: TGTGCCAGCAGTTTGGGCGGGGGGGAGATCTATGGCTACACCTTC; cdr3_aa: CASSLGGGEIYGYTF
clone_size: many; j_call: TRBJ2-4; d_call: TRBD1; v_call: TRBV20-1; cdr3_nt: TGCAGTGCTACCGACAGGGACCCAAACATTCAGTACTTC; cdr3_aa: CSATDRDPNIQYF
clone_size: few; j_call: TRBJ1-1; d_call: .; v_call: TRBV12-3/TRBV12-4; cdr3_nt: TGTGCCAGCAGTCTCCACTGGGGGAACACTGAAGCTTTCTTT; cdr3_aa: CASSLHWGNTEAFF
clone_size: few; j_call: TRBJ2-5; d_call: .; v_call: TRBV5-1; cdr3_nt: TGCGCCAGCAGCTTACTAGCTCAAGAGACCCAGTACTTC; cdr3_aa: CASSLLAQETQYF
clone_size: few; j_call: TRBJ1-4; d_call: .; v_call: TRBV12-3/TRBV12-4; cdr3_nt: TGTGCCAGCAGTCCGGGACTCAATAATGAAAAACTGTTTTTT; cdr3_aa: CASSPGLNNEKLFF
clone_size: .; j_call: TRBJ1-2; d_call: .; v_call: TRBV21-1; cdr3_nt: TGTGCCAGCAGCAAGTGGTCCGGCTACACCTTC; cdr3_aa: CASSKWSGYTF
clone_size: few; j_call: TRBJ1-1; d_call: TRBD1; v_call: TRBV20-1; cdr3_nt: TGCAGTGCTAACCGAGCATTCGACAGGGCTGAAGCTTTCTTT; cdr3_aa: CSANRAFDRAEAFF